The 3 T cell receptor beta chains below come from one sample, sequenced in a study of metastatic and nonmetastatic thyroid tumors. Using MiXCR, TCRdb re-called clones from the PCR reads. The data contain approximately 79,000 clones, around 7.8% of them singletons. All patients reached thyroid surgery having received no treatment beforehand. Source material: blood. These receptors all stem from a female donor with papillary thyroid cancer or a benign thyroid nodule (not recorded which). Some clones in this sample may be carry-over from other donors' samples.

This clone has just a few counts. The V call is TRBV27, the J call TRBJ2-1; 14 positions match TRBD2. The ends lost 4 bases at V and 0 bases at J; junction bases unmatched: 8. The germline CDR1 and CDR2 sequences are MNHEY and SMNVEV (reference sequence). This CDR3 is built from 19 residues. CDR3: CASSSTTSGGGLSYNEQFF. CDR3 sequence (DNA): TGTGCCAGCAGTTCTACGACTAGCGGGGGGGGTCTCTCCTACAATGAGCAGTTCTTC.

A note on this clone: A much bigger clone sits one base away, suggesting this may be a read error. Other DNA sequences in the same sample also yield this CDR3. This chain uses TRBV19 with TRBJ2-1; 7 bases fit TRBD2. The germline CDR1 and CDR2 sequences are LNHDA and SQIVND (reference sequence). The CDR3 has 13 amino acids. J gave up 12 bases and V 5 bases, and 10 bases lay outside the gene matches. The DNA of the CDR3 is TGTGCCAGTAGTCCTAGCGGCGGGGCCAGGCAGTTCTTC. Protein product: CASSPSGGARQFF. The full variable domain, rest sourced from reference TRBV19 and TRBJ2-1, is DGGITQSPKYLFRKEGQNVTLSCEQNLNHDAMYWYRQDPGQGLRLIYYSQIVNDFQKGDIAEGYSVSREKKESFPLTVTSAQKNPTAFYLCASSPSGGARQFFGPGTRLTVL.

This clone appeared many times. The chain recombines TRBV3-1 with TRBJ1-5; D is ambiguous. The CDR3 has 15 residues. The ends were cut back, 1 base at V and 0 bases at J, with 7 bases in the middle. Germline V gene data show CDR1 as LGHDT and CDR2 as YNNKEL (reference sequence). The CDR3: CASSQGQISNQPQHF. The DNA of the CDR3 is TGTGCCAGCAGCCAAGGGCAGATTAGCAATCAGCCCCAGCATTTT.